The rows below give T cell receptor beta chains drawn from one sample of a study of T cells in Graves' hyperthyroidism and ophthalmopathy. TCRdb re-derived calls from the multiplex PCR reads in MiXCR, one entry per CDR3 protein. There are about 280,000 distinct CDR3 sequences in the sample; less than 30% occur only once, and about a quarter lies in the top ten. The specimen was blood. The receptors originated from a man aged 35-49 years with Graves' hyperthyroidism that later progressed to Graves' ophthalmopathy. The CDR3 runs from the conserved cysteine through the conserved F or W. Fields, in order: CDR3 DNA, CDR3 protein, clone size, V gene, J gene, CDR3 length, D gene. D genes are given only for firm matches. Clone size appears in some rows only: once, few, many, or a class for an expanded clone.

TGTGCCAGCAGCCCCGGGACTAGCGTAGAGACCCAGTACTTC	CASSPGTSVETQYF	many	TRBV5-1	TRBJ2-5	14	TRBD2
TGCAGTGTTAGAGGGGGGCATGATGGAGAGACCCAGTACTTC	CSVRGGHDGETQYF	NA	TRBV20-1	TRBJ2-5	14	NA
TGTGCCAGCAGTACTAAGGGGGCCCGCTCCTACGAGCAGTACTTC	CASSTKGARSYEQYF	many	TRBV12-3/TRBV12-4	TRBJ2-7	15	TRBD1
TGCAGTGCCCAGGTACCGGCCGAGGGGACTGAAGCTTTCTTT	CSAQVPAEGTEAFF	many	TRBV20-1	TRBJ1-1	14	NA
TGTGCCAGCAGCCCGCTGGGGCAGGGGGCTCGATACGAGCAGTACTTC	CASSPLGQGARYEQYF	many	TRBV3-1	TRBJ2-7	16	TRBD1
TGCAGTGCTAGAGATATCCCGGGACCTCCCTACGAGCAGTACTTC	CSARDIPGPPYEQYF	many	TRBV20-1	TRBJ2-7	15	NA
TGTGCCAGTAGTATTTTTATGACCCACAATCAGCCCCAGCATTTT	CASSIFMTHNQPQHF	NA	TRBV19	TRBJ1-5	15	NA
TGTGCCAGCAGCCTCACGGGGGGGTCCCAGCATTTT	CASSLTGGSQHF	many	TRBV7-9	TRBJ1-5	12	NA
TGTGCCACCATTCCGGACACCGTGAGCACTGAAGCTTTCTTT	CATIPDTVSTEAFF	many	TRBV15	TRBJ1-1	14	NA
TGCAGTGCCACCCTCCCTTACGAGCAGTACTTC	CSATLPYEQYF	many	TRBV20-1	TRBJ2-7	11	NA
TGCGCCAGCAGCCAAGATTACGCCAGGGGGAACTATGGCTACACCTTC	CASSQDYARGNYGYTF	many	TRBV4-1	TRBJ1-2	16	TRBD1
TGTGCCAGCAGCAAGACAGCGTATAGCAATCAGCCCCAGCATTTT	CASSKTAYSNQPQHF	many	TRBV12-3/TRBV12-4	TRBJ1-5	15	NA
TGTGCCAGCAGGACGACGCAGGGACGAGCTTTCTTT	CASRTTQGRAFF	NA	TRBV7-8	TRBJ1-1	12	NA
TGTGCCAGCACCCGGGACCAGGGCCAGTACTTC	CASTRDQGQYF	many	TRBV2	TRBJ2-5	11	NA
TGTGCCGCACGGGGGAGTGGAACAGTCAACACCGGGGAGCTGTTTTTT	CAARGSGTVNTGELFF	many	TRBV2	TRBJ2-2	16	NA
TGTGCCAGCAGTGCCCCTGGGAACCCCTACGAGCAGTACTTC	CASSAPGNPYEQYF	many	TRBV2	TRBJ2-7	14	NA
TGTGCCAGCAGCTTCCTGCTAGCGGGAGGCTACGAGCAGTACTTC	CASSFLLAGGYEQYF	many	TRBV11-2	TRBJ2-7	15	TRBD2
TGTGCCAGCAGCTTACTGTTCAGGGAAGAAGGACAGCCCCAGCATTTT	CASSLLFREEGQPQHF	NA	TRBV11-2	TRBJ1-5	16	NA
TGTGCCAGCCGTAGCTCCTACGAGCAGTACTTC	CASRSSYEQYF	many	TRBV2	TRBJ2-7	11	NA
TGTGCCAGCAGCCGACAGCCCGGGCAGCCCCAGCATTTT	CASSRQPGQPQHF	many	TRBV7-3	TRBJ1-5	13	NA
TGTGCCAGTAGTATTGTGACCGTCACAGATACGCAGTATTTT	CASSIVTVTDTQYF	few	TRBV19	TRBJ2-3	14	NA
TGTGCCAGCAGTCCGGGACAGGGGGCGAGGTTGAACGAGCAGTACTTC	CASSPGQGARLNEQYF	many	TRBV6-4	TRBJ2-7	16	TRBD1
TGTGCCAGCAGTCGCCTAGCGAGCAAAGGGGAGCAGTACTTC	CASSRLASKGEQYF	many	TRBV3-1	TRBJ2-7	14	NA
TGTGCCATACGGGACAGGGAACTTTCACCCCTCCACTTT	CAIRDRELSPLHF	many	TRBV2	TRBJ1-6	13	TRBD1
TGTGCCAGCAGTTTATCTCCAAGGAACTATGGCTACACCTTC	CASSLSPRNYGYTF	NA	TRBV27	TRBJ1-2	14	NA
TGTGCCAGCATCAAGTCCGGGACAATGAACACTGAAGCTTTCTTT	CASIKSGTMNTEAFF	many	TRBV12-3/TRBV12-4	TRBJ1-1	15	NA
TGCAGTGCTAGCGGGAGGGCCGGCTACGAGCAGTACTTC	CSASGRAGYEQYF	many	TRBV20-1	TRBJ2-7	13	TRBD2
TGCGCCAGCAGCAGTGGAGCGGGCTACGAGCAGTACTTC	CASSSGAGYEQYF	many	TRBV5-1	TRBJ2-7	13	NA
TGCGCCAGCAGACCCGTGGAGGGGGTAACTGAAGCTTTCTTT	CASRPVEGVTEAFF	few	TRBV5-1	TRBJ1-1	14	NA
TGCGCCAGCAGCCAAGTCGGGCAGCAGAACACTGAAGCTTTCTTT	CASSQVGQQNTEAFF	many	TRBV4-1	TRBJ1-1	15	NA
TGTGCCAGCAAGGCAGGAGGTTCCTACGAGCAGTACTTC	CASKAGGSYEQYF	many	TRBV12-3/TRBV12-4	TRBJ2-7	13	NA
TGTGCCAGCAGTAACAGTGGGGAAGGAGCGGGAGTAGGTGAGCAGTACTTC	CASSNSGEGAGVGEQYF	NA	TRBV28	TRBJ2-7	17	TRBD2
TGTGCCAGCAGCCAAGGGGGTTCGAGGCCCGGGGAGCTGTTTTTT	CASSQGGSRPGELFF	many	TRBV11-2	TRBJ2-2	15	NA
TGTGCCAGCAGTGGGGGACGTGTCACCGGGGAGCTGTTTTTT	CASSGGRVTGELFF	many	TRBV6-1	TRBJ2-2	14	NA
NA	CASINGGAQPGSCFF	NA	TRBV6-2/TRBV6-3	TRBJ2-2	15	NA
TGTGCCAGCAGTTTATCGGGCAGGGGACGAGATCAGCCCCAGCATTTT	CASSLSGRGRDQPQHF	NA	TRBV12-3/TRBV12-4	TRBJ1-5	16	NA
TGCGGTGCTAGAGATTCCCGGGCAGAAGCTTTCTTT	CGARDSRAEAFF	few	TRBV20-1	TRBJ1-1	12	NA
TGTGCCAGCAGCCGCACAGGGGGGCACGAGCAGTACTTC	CASSRTGGHEQYF	many	TRBV3-1	TRBJ2-7	13	TRBD1
TGTGCCAGCAGTTTATGGAGGTGGGCGGAGGGCAACACTGAAGCTTTCTTT	CASSLWRWAEGNTEAFF	NA	TRBV12-3/TRBV12-4	TRBJ1-1	17	NA
TGTGCCTGGAGTCCCCAAACCGAGCAGTACTTC	CAWSPQTEQYF	many	TRBV30	TRBJ2-7	11	NA
TGTGCCAGCAGTTACGATCCAATACAGCCTGAAGCTTTCTTT	CASSYDPIQPEAFF	many	TRBV6-5	TRBJ1-1	14	NA
TGTGCCAGTAGTCTCCGAGAGTATAGCAATCAGCCCCAGCATTTT	CASSLREYSNQPQHF	few	TRBV19	TRBJ1-5	15	NA
TGCAGTGCTAGTGTGCGGGAGGGAGAGACCCAGTACTTC	CSASVREGETQYF	NA	TRBV20-1	TRBJ2-5	13	TRBD2